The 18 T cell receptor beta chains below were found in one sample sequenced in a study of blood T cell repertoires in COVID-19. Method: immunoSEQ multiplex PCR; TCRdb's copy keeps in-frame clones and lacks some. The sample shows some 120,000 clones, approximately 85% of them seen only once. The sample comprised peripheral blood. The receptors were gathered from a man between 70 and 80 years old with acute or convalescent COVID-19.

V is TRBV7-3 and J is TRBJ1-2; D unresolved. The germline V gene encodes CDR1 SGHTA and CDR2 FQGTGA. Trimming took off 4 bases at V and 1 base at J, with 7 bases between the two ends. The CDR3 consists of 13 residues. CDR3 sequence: CASSYNNNYGYTF. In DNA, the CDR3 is TGTGCCAGCAGCTATAACAATAACTATGGCTACACCTTC.

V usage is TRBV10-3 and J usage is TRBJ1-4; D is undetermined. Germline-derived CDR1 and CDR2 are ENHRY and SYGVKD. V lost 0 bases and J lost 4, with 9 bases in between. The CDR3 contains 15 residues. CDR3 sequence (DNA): TGTGCCATCAGTGAGTCGACACAGCTTAATGAAAAACTGTTTTTT. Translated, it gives CAISESTQLNEKLFF.

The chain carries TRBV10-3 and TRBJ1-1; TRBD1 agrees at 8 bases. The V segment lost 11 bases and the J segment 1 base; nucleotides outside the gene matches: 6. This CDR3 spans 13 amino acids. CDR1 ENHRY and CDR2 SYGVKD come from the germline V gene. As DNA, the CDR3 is TGTGCCTCGCAGGACAGGGCGAACACTGAAGCTTTCTTT. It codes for CASQDRANTEAFF.

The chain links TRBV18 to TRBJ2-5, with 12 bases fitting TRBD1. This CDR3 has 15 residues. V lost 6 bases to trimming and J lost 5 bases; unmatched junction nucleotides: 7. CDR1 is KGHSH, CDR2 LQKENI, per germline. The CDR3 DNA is TGTGCCAGCTCGCGATCGGGACAGGGGGCGGAGACCCAGTACTTC. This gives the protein CASSRSGQGAETQYF.

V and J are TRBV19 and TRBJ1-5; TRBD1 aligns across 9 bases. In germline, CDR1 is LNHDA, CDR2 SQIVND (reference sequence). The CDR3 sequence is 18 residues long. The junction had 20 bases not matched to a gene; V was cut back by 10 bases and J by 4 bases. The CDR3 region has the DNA TGTGCCACCAATGAGGGGGAATACGGGACAGGGCTTAATCAGCCCCAGCATTTT. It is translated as CATNEGEYGTGLNQPQHF.

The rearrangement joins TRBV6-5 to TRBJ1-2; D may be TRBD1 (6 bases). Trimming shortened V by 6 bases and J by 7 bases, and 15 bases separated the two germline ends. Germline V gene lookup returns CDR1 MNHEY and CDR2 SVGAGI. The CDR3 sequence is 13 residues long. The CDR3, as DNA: TGTGCCAGCAGAGACACAGGGAAGGCTGGCTACACCTTC. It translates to CASRDTGKAGYTF.

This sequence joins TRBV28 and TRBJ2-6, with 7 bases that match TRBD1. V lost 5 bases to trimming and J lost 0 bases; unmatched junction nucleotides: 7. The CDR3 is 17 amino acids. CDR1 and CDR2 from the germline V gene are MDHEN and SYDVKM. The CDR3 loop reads CASSPDRATSGANVLTF. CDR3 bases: TGTGCCAGCAGTCCAGACAGGGCGACCTCTGGGGCCAACGTCCTGACTTTC.

Here the CDR3 reads CASSSRLKDTQYF. In DNA, the CDR3 is TGTGCCAGCAGCTCAAGACTAAAAGATACGCAGTATTTT. J is TRBJ2-3 and V is TRBV7-6; possible D gene TRBD2, 5 bases. V was cut by 4 bases and J by 5 bases, with 10 bases left in between. Germline-derived CDR1 and CDR2 are SGHVS and FNYEAQ. CDR3 length: 13 residues.

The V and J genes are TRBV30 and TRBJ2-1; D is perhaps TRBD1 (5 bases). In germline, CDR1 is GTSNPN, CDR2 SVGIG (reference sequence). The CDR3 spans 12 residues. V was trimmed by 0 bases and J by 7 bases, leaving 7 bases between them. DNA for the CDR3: TGTGCCTGGAGTGTAAAGGGGAATGAGCAGTTCTTC. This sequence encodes CAWSVKGNEQFF. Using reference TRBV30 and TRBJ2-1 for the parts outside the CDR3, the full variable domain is SQTIHQWPATLVQPVGSPLSLECTVEGTSNPNLYWYRQAAGRGLQLLFYSVGIGQISSEVPQNLSASRPQDRQFILSSKKLLLSDSGFYLCAWSVKGNEQFFGPGTRLTVL.

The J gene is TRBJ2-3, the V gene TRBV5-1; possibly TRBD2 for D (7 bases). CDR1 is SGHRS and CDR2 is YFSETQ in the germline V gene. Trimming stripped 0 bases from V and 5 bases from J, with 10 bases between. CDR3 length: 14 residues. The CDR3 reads CASSLVRGGDTQYF. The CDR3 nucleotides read TGCGCCAGCAGCTTGGTTAGGGGGGGAGATACGCAGTATTTT.

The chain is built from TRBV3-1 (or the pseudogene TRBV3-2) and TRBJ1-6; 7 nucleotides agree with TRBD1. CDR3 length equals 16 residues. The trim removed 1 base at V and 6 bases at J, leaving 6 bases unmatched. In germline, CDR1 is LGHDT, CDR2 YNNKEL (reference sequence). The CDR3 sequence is CASSQGGRGVNSPLHF. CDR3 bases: TGTGCCAGCAGCCAAGGTGGCAGGGGGGTTAATTCACCCCTCCACTTT.

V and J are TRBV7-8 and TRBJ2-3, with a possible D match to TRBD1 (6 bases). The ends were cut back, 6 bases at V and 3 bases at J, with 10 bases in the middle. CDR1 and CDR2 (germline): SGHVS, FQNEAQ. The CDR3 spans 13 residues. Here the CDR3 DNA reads TGTGCCAGCAGTCAAGGACAGACAGATACGCAGTATTTT. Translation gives CASSQGQTDTQYF. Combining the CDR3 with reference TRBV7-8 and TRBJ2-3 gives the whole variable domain GAGVSQSPRYKVAKRGQDVALRCDPISGHVSLFWYQQALGQGPEFLTYFQNEAQLDKSGLPSDRFFAERPEGSVSTLKIQRTQQEDSAVYLCASSQGQTDTQYFGPGTRLTVL.

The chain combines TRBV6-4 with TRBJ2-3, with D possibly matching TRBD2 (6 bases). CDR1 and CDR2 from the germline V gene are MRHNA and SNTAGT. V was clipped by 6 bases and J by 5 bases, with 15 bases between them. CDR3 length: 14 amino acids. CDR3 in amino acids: CASSRDLGVDTQYF. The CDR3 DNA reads TGTGCCAGCAGCCGGGACTTAGGGGTAGATACGCAGTATTTT.

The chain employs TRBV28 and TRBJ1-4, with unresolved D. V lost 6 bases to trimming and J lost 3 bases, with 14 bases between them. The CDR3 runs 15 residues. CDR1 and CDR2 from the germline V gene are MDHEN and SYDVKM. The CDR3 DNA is TGTGCCAGCAGAAGTTATCACAGAGCTAATGAAAAACTGTTTTTT. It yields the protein CASRSYHRANEKLFF.

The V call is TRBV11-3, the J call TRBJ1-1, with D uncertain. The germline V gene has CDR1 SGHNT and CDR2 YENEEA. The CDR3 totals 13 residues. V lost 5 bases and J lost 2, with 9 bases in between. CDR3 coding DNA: TGTGCCAGCAGCATAGGTCCAAACACTGAAGCTTTCTTT. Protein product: CASSIGPNTEAFF.

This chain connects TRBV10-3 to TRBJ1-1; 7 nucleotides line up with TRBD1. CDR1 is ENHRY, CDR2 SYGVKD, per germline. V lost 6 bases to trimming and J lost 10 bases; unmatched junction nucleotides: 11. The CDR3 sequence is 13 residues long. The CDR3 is CAIRPDRARGAFF. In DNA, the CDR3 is TGTGCCATCAGACCCGACAGGGCTAGAGGAGCTTTCTTT.

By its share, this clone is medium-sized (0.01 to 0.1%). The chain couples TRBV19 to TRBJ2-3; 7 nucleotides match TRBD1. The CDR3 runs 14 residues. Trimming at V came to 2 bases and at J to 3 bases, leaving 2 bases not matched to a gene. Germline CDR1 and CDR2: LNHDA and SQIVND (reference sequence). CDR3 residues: CASSIRGQTDTQYF. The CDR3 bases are TGTGCCAGTAGTATAAGGGGACAGACAGATACGCAGTATTTT.

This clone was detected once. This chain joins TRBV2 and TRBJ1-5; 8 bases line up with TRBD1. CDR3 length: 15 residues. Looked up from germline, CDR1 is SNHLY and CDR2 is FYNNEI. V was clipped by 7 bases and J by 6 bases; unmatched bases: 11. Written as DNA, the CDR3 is TGTGCCAGCATCCTAAATGGACAGGGCGGTCAGCCCCAGCATTTT. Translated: CASILNGQGGQPQHF.